Below, 7 T cell receptor beta chains from the same sample are listed, as sequenced in a study of blood T cell repertoires in COVID-19. This table comes from immunoSEQ multiplex PCR, and its TCRdb copy is limited to in-frame clones, with some not included. The sample consists of tens of thousands of clones, 85% of them appearing once. The sequenced sample consisted of peripheral blood. All receptors come from a human donor in a cohort sampled during active COVID-19.

This chain links TRBV3-1 (or the pseudogene TRBV3-2) with TRBJ1-4, with 7 bases identical to TRBD1. V trimming: 0 bases; J trimming: 5 bases; junction bases outside the gene matches: 3. The CDR3 covers 15 residues. Germline V gives CDR1 LGHDT, CDR2 YNNKEL (reference sequence). The CDR3 DNA reads TGTGCCAGCAGCCAAGATCCCAGGGGGAATGAAAAACTGTTTTTT. It yields the protein CASSQDPRGNEKLFF.

The chain combines TRBV11-2 with TRBJ2-2; D might be TRBD2 (6 bases). V lost 1 base to trimming and J lost 3 bases, with 9 bases between them. Germline assignment: CDR1 SGHAT and CDR2 FQNNGV. The CDR3 is made up of 15 amino acids. The DNA of the CDR3 is TGTGCCAGCAGCTTAGCGGGACTTTACACCGGGGAGCTGTTTTTT. This sequence encodes CASSLAGLYTGELFF. Complete variable domain (other parts from reference TRBV11-2 and TRBJ2-2): EAGVAQSPRYKIIEKRQSVAFWCNPISGHATLYWYQQILGQGPKLLIQFQNNGVVDDSQLPKDRFSAERLKGVDSTLKIQPAKLEDSAVYLCASSLAGLYTGELFFGEGSRLTVL.

This chain connects TRBV5-1 to TRBJ2-1; D perhaps matches TRBD1 (6 bases). This CDR3 has 14 amino acids. Germline V gene lookup returns CDR1 SGHRS and CDR2 YFSETQ. The V end was cut by 3 bases, the J end by 4 bases, with 11 bases between. The CDR3 region is CASSYGQLYNEQFF. As DNA, the CDR3 is TGCGCCAGCAGCTACGGACAGTTATACAATGAGCAGTTCTTC.

The chain joins TRBV2 to TRBJ2-1, with a tentative D call TRBD2 (7 bases). Germline-derived CDR1 and CDR2 are SNHLY and FYNNEI. Trimming cost V 4 bases and J 4 bases, with 14 bases left between them. This CDR3 is built from 15 residues. The CDR3 coding sequence is TGTGCCAGCAGTGTGGGCGGGGGCCAGTACAATGAGCAGTTCTTC. As protein: CASSVGGGQYNEQFF.

This clone was observed a single time. The chain recombines TRBV19 with TRBJ2-7; 9 bases map to TRBD1. The CDR3 runs 13 residues. With 10 bases clipped from V and 7 bases from J, the junction kept 11 bases outside the gene matches. Germline V gives CDR1 LNHDA, CDR2 SQIVND (reference sequence). The DNA for the CDR3 is TGTGCCACCGCACCCACAGGGGGCCGGGAGCAGTACTTC. Its translation: CATAPTGGREQYF.

The rearrangement uses TRBV5-1 and TRBJ2-7; D might be TRBD1 (6 bases). The CDR3 covers 13 residues. The germline CDR1 and CDR2 sequences are SGHRS and YFSETQ. V was trimmed by 4 bases and J by 5 bases, leaving 13 bases between them. CDR3 residues: CASSLNYRDEQYF. CDR3 bases: TGCGCCAGCAGCCTAAACTACAGGGACGAGCAGTACTTC.

The rearrangement links TRBV7-9 to TRBJ2-1; possibly TRBD2 for D (6 bases). The CDR3 length is 16 residues. With 5 bases removed from V and 6 bases from J, the gap between germline ends came to 20 bases. Germline V gives CDR1 SEHNR, CDR2 FQNEAQ (reference sequence). CDR3 bases: TGTGCCAGCAGCCAGCGGGTCCGGCAGATCGTCAATGAGCAGTTCTTC. Translation gives CASSQRVRQIVNEQFF.